These 15 T cell receptor beta chains originate from one sample sequenced in a study of beta chain features in type 1 diabetes. The entirety of the isolated RNA underwent reverse transcription, so expressed TCRB transcripts were sequenced. TCRdb keeps only in-frame clones here, not all; method: immunoSEQ multiplex PCR. The sample lists some 100,000 clones; 30% to 50% were seen once. The sequencing sample was made of stem cell memory CD4+ T cells from blood. The receptors were gathered from a woman under 30 in good health.

This clone was seen only once. The chain has TRBV27 and TRBJ2-1; TRBD2 matches at 15 bases. Per germline, CDR1 MNHEY and CDR2 SMNVEV (reference sequence). The J segment lost 9 bases and the V segment lost 5 bases, leaving 5 bases of the junction unmatched. The CDR3 consists of 15 residues. CDR3 protein: CASSPRTSGRGEQFF. The CDR3 region has the DNA TGTGCCAGCAGTCCGAGGACTAGCGGGAGGGGTGAGCAGTTCTTC.

This chain links TRBV28 with TRBJ1-2; perhaps TRBD1 as D (6 bases). The CDR3 runs to 13 residues. Trimming took 4 bases from V and 8 from J, leaving 14 bases between them. Germline lookup yields CDR1 MDHEN and CDR2 SYDVKM. In DNA, the CDR3 is TGTGCCAGCAGTTACAGGGAGTGGGGAGGCTACACCTTC. Translated, it gives CASSYREWGGYTF.

The chain carries TRBV7-9 and TRBJ2-7; no definite D call. Trimming pared 1 base from V and 0 bases from J, leaving 7 bases between. This CDR3 is 14 amino acids long. Per the germline V gene, CDR1 is SEHNR and CDR2 is FQNEAQ (reference sequence). This CDR3 is CASSLGLLSYEQYF. In DNA form, the CDR3 reads TGTGCCAGCAGCTTAGGGCTGCTCTCCTACGAGCAGTACTTC.

This clone was detected a few times. The chain links TRBV30 to TRBJ2-5, with D perhaps matching TRBD1 (6 bases). This CDR3 contains 14 residues. V was trimmed by 3 bases and J by 2 bases, leaving 13 bases between them. Germline lookup yields CDR1 GTSNPN and CDR2 SVGIG (reference sequence). CDR3: CAWRPLDRQETQYF. DNA for the CDR3: TGTGCCTGGAGACCGCTGGACAGACAAGAGACCCAGTACTTC.

The chain couples TRBV6-1 to TRBJ1-2; D ambiguous. The CDR3 extends over 15 amino acids. Trimming took 7 bases from V and 1 from J, leaving 16 bases between them. Germline V gene data show CDR1 as MNHNS and CDR2 as SASEGT. The CDR3 nucleotides read TGTGCCAGCACGGGCGGGCTGTCGATTAACTATGGCTACACCTTC. This sequence encodes CASTGGLSINYGYTF.

The V and J genes are TRBV6-5 and TRBJ1-2; 7 bases align to TRBD1. This CDR3 has 15 residues. V trimming: 6 bases; J trimming: 2 bases; junction bases outside the gene matches: 9. Germline loops: CDR1 MNHEY, CDR2 SVGAGI. Here the CDR3 DNA reads TGTGCCAGCAGAAACTCCGACAGGGCCAACTATGGCTACACCTTC. Translated: CASRNSDRANYGYTF.

The chain recombines TRBV28 with TRBJ2-7; 8 positions match TRBD2. Germline values: CDR1 MDHEN, CDR2 SYDVKM. Losses at the gene ends were 9 bases for V and 2 bases for J; bases not matched to a gene: 12. The CDR3 is 15 amino acids. CDR3 region: CASGGAGAGTYEQYF. The CDR3 DNA reads as TGTGCCAGTGGAGGAGCGGGAGCCGGTACCTACGAGCAGTACTTC.

This clone was counted a few times. The rearrangement links TRBV25-1 to TRBJ2-3; 10 bases fit TRBD1. V lost 5 bases to trimming and J lost 6 bases; unmatched junction nucleotides: 5. Germline V gene data show CDR1 as MGHDK and CDR2 as SYGVNS. The CDR3 runs 14 residues. The CDR3, as DNA: TGTGCCAGCAGTCCGGGACAGGGGTTGGATACGCAGTATTTT. The encoded protein is CASSPGQGLDTQYF.

This chain uses TRBV10-3 with TRBJ2-7; 11 positions agree with TRBD2. The CDR3 runs 13 residues. Germline CDR1 reads ENHRY; CDR2 reads SYGVKD. V lost 4 bases to trimming and J lost 6 bases; unmatched junction nucleotides: 2. CDR3 amino acids: CAISGGLAVEQYF. DNA for the CDR3: TGTGCCATCAGTGGGGGACTAGCGGTCGAGCAGTACTTC.

J is TRBJ2-5 and V is TRBV19; D unclear. The V and J ends lost 0 bases and 1 base respectively, with 9 bases between them. The CDR3 length is 15 residues. Germline lookup yields CDR1 LNHDA and CDR2 SQIVND (reference sequence). The CDR3 DNA sequence: TGTGCCAGTAGTATAGACAGAAAAAGCCAAGAGACCCAGTACTTC. Encoded protein: CASSIDRKSQETQYF.

The chain has TRBV28 and TRBJ2-2; D is uncertain. Germline V gene lookup returns CDR1 MDHEN and CDR2 SYDVKM. CDR3 length: 15 residues. Between the trimmed V and J ends, which lost 1 base and 1 base, there was a span of 7 bases. The CDR3: CASSLLSLNTGELFF. CDR3 sequence (DNA): TGTGCCAGCAGTTTATTATCCTTGAACACCGGGGAGCTGTTTTTT.

This sequence joins TRBV21-1 and TRBJ1-5; the table's D call TRBD1 went unverified against the DNA. TRBV21-1 corresponds to a pseudogene. The CDR3 extends over 16 amino acids. The CDR3 nucleotides are TGTGCCAGCAGCAAAGTTACTGGGGCGTTCGATCAGCCCCAGCATTTT. Translation gives CASSKVTGAFDQPQHF.

This clone was found a few times. This sequence joins TRBV7-2 and TRBJ2-3; D might be TRBD2 (5 bases). Germline CDR1 is SGHTA and CDR2 is FQGNSA. V was trimmed by 2 bases and J by 4 bases, leaving 19 bases between them. CDR3 length equals 17 residues. This chain's CDR3 is CASSLMVLFGIADTQYF. The CDR3 nucleotides are TGTGCCAGCAGCTTAATGGTATTATTCGGGATCGCAGATACGCAGTATTTT.

The chain is built from TRBV28 and TRBJ2-5; TRBD2 matches at 10 bases. CDR1 MDHEN and CDR2 SYDVKM come from the germline V gene. CDR3 length: 14 residues. With V trimmed by 9 bases and J by 4 bases, 8 bases remained unmatched. The CDR3 sequence is CASVLAGAGETQYF. The CDR3 DNA is TGTGCCAGTGTGCTAGCGGGAGCAGGAGAGACCCAGTACTTC.

This clone was seen a few times. The V gene is TRBV2, the J gene TRBJ2-5; D gene unclear. V was trimmed by 8 bases and J by 1 base, leaving 11 bases between them. The CDR3 loop spans 13 amino acids. Germline V gives CDR1 SNHLY, CDR2 FYNNEI. The CDR3 spells CASGQVFQETQYF. The CDR3 DNA reads TGTGCCAGCGGGCAGGTATTCCAAGAGACCCAGTACTTC.